Sequencing of this T cell receptor beta chain was carried out in a study of blood T cell repertoires in COVID-19. About the study: The origin of the acute and convalescent COVID-19 samples was the United States, Italy and Spain. PBMCs, B-cell-depleted T cells, or T cells were the source of the cDNA or gDNA that made up the material.

V shed 0 bases and J shed 2 bases, with 12 bases lying between them. Germline lookup yields CDR1 MNHEY and CDR2 SVGAGI. CDR3 size: 16 residues. As processed by the authors: Amplification of reference gene primers provided the estimated nucleated cell counts. Only in-frame clones appear in the TCRdb table, and some are missing; sequencing was by immunoSEQ multiplex PCR. For V, J and clone size, that table is used; D and trimming come from the DNA. The sample has 400,000 to 450,000 clones; 70% to 90% are singletons. Patients of the Seattle cohort, enrolled during active infection, were followed longitudinally.

The chain joins TRBV6-5 to TRBJ2-3; D gene unclear. Input material: peripheral blood. The clonotype originates from a woman aged 50 to 60 with COVID-19, enrolled during active disease. Written as DNA, the CDR3 is TGTGCCAGCAGTTACTCGGGCCGCAGCCCCACAGATACGCAGTATTTT. It is translated as CASSYSGRSPTDTQYF.